The 12 T cell receptor beta chains in this list originate from one sample, sequenced in a study of cytomegalovirus exposure and HLA in healthy donors. The PCR had 60 Vbeta and 13 Jbeta primers. Profiled with immunoSEQ multiplex PCR; TCRdb holds only in-frame clones, not every one. Here the sample spans about 120,000 clones, approximately 66% being singletons. The specimen sequenced was PBMCs. The receptor set was obtained from a woman between 35 and 50 years old in good health and CMV-seropositive.

V usage is TRBV5-1 and J usage is TRBJ1-1, with 7 positions matching TRBD1. Germline V gives CDR1 SGHRS, CDR2 YFSETQ. V lost 5 bases, J lost 6 bases, and 10 bases stayed unmatched. This CDR3 has 14 residues. CDR3 loop: CASSPQGLVAEAFF. In DNA, the CDR3 is TGCGCCAGCAGTCCACAGGGGTTGGTGGCTGAAGCTTTCTTT.

This clone has only one observation. This chain connects TRBV19 to TRBJ2-7; TRBD1 aligns across 8 bases. V dropped 5 bases and J dropped 0; count of bases not matched to a gene: 3. The CDR3 length is 14 residues. Looked up from germline, CDR1 is LNHDA and CDR2 is SQIVND (reference sequence). CDR3 bases: TGTGCCAGTAGTCGGACAGGGAGCTCCTACGAGCAGTACTTC. It codes for CASSRTGSSYEQYF. Variable domain in full (rest from reference TRBV19 and TRBJ2-7): DGGITQSPKYLFRKEGQNVTLSCEQNLNHDAMYWYRQDPGQGLRLIYYSQIVNDFQKGDIAEGYSVSREKKESFPLTVTSAQKNPTAFYLCASSRTGSSYEQYFGPGTRLTVT.

V is TRBV5-4 and J is TRBJ1-1, with D possibly matching TRBD1 (6 bases). V lost 1 base and J lost 11, with 12 bases in between. The V gene's germline CDR1 is SGHNT and CDR2 YYREEE (reference sequence). The CDR3 consists of 12 residues. CDR3 DNA sequence: TGTGCCAGCAGCTTGACGGGGGGCCGGGCTTTCTTT. The encoded protein is CASSLTGGRAFF.

The chain carries TRBV5-1 and TRBJ1-1, with a weak D call TRBD1 (5 bases). CDR1 SGHRS and CDR2 YFSETQ come from the germline V gene. V shed 6 bases and J shed 5 bases, with 17 bases lying between them. This CDR3 has 14 residues. The CDR3 protein is CASKHRDSGTEAFF. CDR3 bases: TGCGCCAGCAAACATCGGGACTCGGGAACTGAAGCTTTCTTT.

The chain is built from TRBV18 and TRBJ1-4; D gene ambiguous. Trimming took off 3 bases at V and 0 bases at J, with 20 bases between the two ends. The CDR3 runs 19 residues. Germline lookup yields CDR1 KGHSH and CDR2 LQKENI. The CDR3 protein is CASSPPLRVVGTTNEKLFF. The CDR3 DNA reads as TGTGCCAGCTCACCTCCCCTTAGGGTCGTCGGGACAACTAATGAAAAACTGTTTTTT.

V usage is TRBV7-2 and J usage is TRBJ1-4; possible D gene TRBD1, 6 bases. Germline-derived CDR1 and CDR2 are SGHTA and FQGNSA. There are 15 residues in the CDR3. Trimming left V 2 bases short and J 3 bases short, with 10 bases between. CDR3 sequence: CASSLRTAPNEKLFF. In DNA, the CDR3 is TGTGCCAGCAGCTTAAGGACAGCCCCTAATGAAAAACTGTTTTTT.

The chain links TRBV5-1 to TRBJ1-1; D may be TRBD1 (5 bases). Germline CDR1 reads SGHRS; CDR2 reads YFSETQ. This CDR3 has 15 residues. V was cut by 0 bases and J by 5 bases, with 14 bases left in between. CDR3 region: CASSLGWEGQTEAFF. The CDR3 bases are TGCGCCAGCAGCTTGGGATGGGAGGGGCAGACTGAAGCTTTCTTT.

The gene calls are TRBV18 and TRBJ2-7; no definite D call. V was shortened by 3 bases and J by 4 bases, with 7 bases between the two germline ends. This CDR3 is 12 amino acids long. Germline values: CDR1 KGHSH, CDR2 LQKENI. The CDR3 sequence is CASSPAGYEQYF. CDR3 sequence (DNA): TGTGCCAGCTCACCGGCCGGGTACGAGCAGTACTTC.

The rearrangement links TRBV7-3 to TRBJ2-5; 7 bases agree with TRBD1. Germline V gene sequence: CDR1 SGHTA, CDR2 FQGTGA. The CDR3 covers 15 residues. V lost 4 bases to trimming and J lost 11 bases; unmatched junction nucleotides: 16. CDR3 amino acids: CASSSDRAPLREQYF. The CDR3 DNA follows: TGTGCCAGCAGCTCAGACAGGGCCCCACTACGAGAGCAGTACTTC.

The gene calls are TRBV15 and TRBJ2-7; TRBD1 matches 8 bases. Trimming took 1 base from V and 1 from J; bases not matched to a gene: 9. The V gene's germline CDR1 is LNHNV and CDR2 YYDKDF (reference sequence). The CDR3 is made up of 17 amino acids. Here the CDR3 DNA reads TGTGCCACCAGCAGAGGTGGGCTCCGGGACAGGTCCTACGAGCAGTACTTC. Residues: CATSRGGLRDRSYEQYF.

The chain has TRBV27 and TRBJ2-5, with 8 positions matching TRBD1. CDR1 and CDR2 (germline): MNHEY, SMNVEV (reference sequence). The CDR3 covers 16 residues. The V and J ends lost 2 bases and 1 base, in that order; junction bases with no gene match: 6. For the CDR3, the DNA is TGTGCCAGCAGTTTAAGGGGCAGGGGGCGCCAAGAGACCCAGTACTTC. It translates to CASSLRGRGRQETQYF.

J is TRBJ1-2 and V is TRBV2, with D possibly matching TRBD1 (5 bases). Germline V gene data show CDR1 as SNHLY and CDR2 as FYNNEI. The CDR3 totals 14 residues. Trimming took off 6 bases at V and 5 bases at J, with 16 bases between the two ends. CDR3 bases: TGTGCCAGCAGGAGCGGGGGGGAACTTTATGGCTACACCTTC. Residues: CASRSGGELYGYTF.